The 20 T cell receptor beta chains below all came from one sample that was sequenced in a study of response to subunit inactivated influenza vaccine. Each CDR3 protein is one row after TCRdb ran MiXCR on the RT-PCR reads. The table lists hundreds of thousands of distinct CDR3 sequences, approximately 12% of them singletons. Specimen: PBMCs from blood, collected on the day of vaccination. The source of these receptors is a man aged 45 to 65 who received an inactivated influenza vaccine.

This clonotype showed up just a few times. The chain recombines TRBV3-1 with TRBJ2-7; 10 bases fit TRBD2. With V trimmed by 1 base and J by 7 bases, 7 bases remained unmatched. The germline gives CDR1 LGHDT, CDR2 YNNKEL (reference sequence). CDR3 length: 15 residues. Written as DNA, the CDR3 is TGTGCCAGCAGCCAAGCCAGCGGGGGGGCAAGGGAGCAGTACTTC. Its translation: CASSQASGGAREQYF.

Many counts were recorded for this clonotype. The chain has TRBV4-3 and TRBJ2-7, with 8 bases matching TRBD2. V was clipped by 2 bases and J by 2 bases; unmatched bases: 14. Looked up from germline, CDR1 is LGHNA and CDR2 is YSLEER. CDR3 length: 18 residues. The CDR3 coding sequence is TGCGCCAGCAGCCAATACTCACGGGGGGGCCTTGTTACCTACGAGCAGTACTTC. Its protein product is CASSQYSRGGLVTYEQYF.

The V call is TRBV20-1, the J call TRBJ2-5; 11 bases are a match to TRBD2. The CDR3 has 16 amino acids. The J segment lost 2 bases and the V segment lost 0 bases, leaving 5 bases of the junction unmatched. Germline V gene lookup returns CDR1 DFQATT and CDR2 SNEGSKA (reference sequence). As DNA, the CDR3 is TGCAGTGCTAGAGATCCTCTAGCGGGAGGTCAAGAGACCCAGTACTTC. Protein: CSARDPLAGGQETQYF.

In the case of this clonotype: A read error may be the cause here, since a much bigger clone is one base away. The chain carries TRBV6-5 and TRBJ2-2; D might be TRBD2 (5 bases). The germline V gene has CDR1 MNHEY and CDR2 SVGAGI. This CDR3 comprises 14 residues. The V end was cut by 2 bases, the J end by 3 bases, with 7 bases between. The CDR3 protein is CASSYAGDTGELFF. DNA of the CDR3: TGTGCCAGCAGTTACGCCGGGGACACCGGGGAGCTGTTTTTT.

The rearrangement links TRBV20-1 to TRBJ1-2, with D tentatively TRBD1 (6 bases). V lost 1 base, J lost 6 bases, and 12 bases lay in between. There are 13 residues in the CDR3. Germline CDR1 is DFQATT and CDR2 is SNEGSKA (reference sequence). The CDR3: CSARGGGINGYTF. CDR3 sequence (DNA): TGCAGTGCTAGAGGAGGGGGAATCAATGGCTACACCTTC.

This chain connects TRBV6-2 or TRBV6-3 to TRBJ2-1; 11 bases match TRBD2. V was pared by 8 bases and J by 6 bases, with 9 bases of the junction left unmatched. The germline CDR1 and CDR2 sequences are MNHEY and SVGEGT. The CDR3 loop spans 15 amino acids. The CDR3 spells CASEISGTSGNEQFF. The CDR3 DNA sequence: TGTGCCAGCGAAATTTCCGGGACTAGCGGCAATGAGCAGTTCTTC.

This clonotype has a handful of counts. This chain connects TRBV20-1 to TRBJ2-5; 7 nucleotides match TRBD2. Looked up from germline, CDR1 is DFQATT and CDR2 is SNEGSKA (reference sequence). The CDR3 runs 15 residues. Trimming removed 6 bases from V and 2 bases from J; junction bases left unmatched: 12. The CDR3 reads CSAEGGWALQETQYF. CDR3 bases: TGCAGTGCCGAGGGAGGGTGGGCCCTACAAGAGACCCAGTACTTC.

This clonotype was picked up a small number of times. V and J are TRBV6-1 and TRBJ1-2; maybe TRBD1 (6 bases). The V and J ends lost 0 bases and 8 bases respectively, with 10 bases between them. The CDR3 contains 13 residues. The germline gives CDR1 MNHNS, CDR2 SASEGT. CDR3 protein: CASSEAHRAGYTF. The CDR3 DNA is TGTGCCAGCAGTGAAGCCCACAGGGCCGGCTACACCTTC.

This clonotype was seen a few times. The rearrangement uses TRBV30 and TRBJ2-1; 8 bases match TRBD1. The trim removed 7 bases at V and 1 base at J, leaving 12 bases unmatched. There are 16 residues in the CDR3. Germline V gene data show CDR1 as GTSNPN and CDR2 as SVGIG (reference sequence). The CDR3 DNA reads TGTGCCTACGACAGGGGCTTCCGGATATCCTACAATGAGCAGTTCTTC. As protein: CAYDRGFRISYNEQFF.

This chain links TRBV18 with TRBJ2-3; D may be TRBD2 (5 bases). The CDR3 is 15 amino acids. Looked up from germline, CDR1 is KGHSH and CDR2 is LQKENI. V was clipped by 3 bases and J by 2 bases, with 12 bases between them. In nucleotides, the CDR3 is TGTGCCAGCTCACCTTCGGGGTCAAACACAGATACGCAGTATTTT. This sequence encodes CASSPSGSNTDTQYF.

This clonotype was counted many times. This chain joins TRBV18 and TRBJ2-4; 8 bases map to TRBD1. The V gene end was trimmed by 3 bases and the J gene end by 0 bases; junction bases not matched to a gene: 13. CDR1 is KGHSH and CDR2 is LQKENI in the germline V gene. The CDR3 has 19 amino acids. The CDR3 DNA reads TGTGCCAGCTCACCCCGGGACAGGAGGCCCGATTTAGCCAAAAACATTCAGTACTTC. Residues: CASSPRDRRPDLAKNIQYF.

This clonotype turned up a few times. CDR3 nucleotides: TGTGCCATCAGCCCTAACGGGCGGGATGAGCAGTACTTC. Protein: CAISPNGRDEQYF. This chain links TRBV10-3 with TRBJ2-7, with TRBD2 as a possible D gene (6 bases). V dropped 6 bases and J dropped 7 bases, with 16 bases sitting between them. Germline V gene lookup returns CDR1 ENHRY and CDR2 SYGVKD. CDR3 length: 13 residues.

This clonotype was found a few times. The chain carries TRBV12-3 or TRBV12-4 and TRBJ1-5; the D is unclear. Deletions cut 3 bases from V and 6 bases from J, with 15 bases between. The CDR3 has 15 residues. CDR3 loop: CASSLVAAKAQPQHF. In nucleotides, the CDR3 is TGTGCCAGCAGTTTGGTGGCAGCTAAGGCTCAGCCCCAGCATTTT.

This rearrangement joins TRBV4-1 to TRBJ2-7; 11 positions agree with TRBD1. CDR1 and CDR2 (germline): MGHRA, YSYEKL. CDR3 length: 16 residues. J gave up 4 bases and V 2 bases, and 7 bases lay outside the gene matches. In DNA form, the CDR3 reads TGCGCCAGCAGCCAACGGACAGGGGGCGCTTATTACGAGCAGTACTTC. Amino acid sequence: CASSQRTGGAYYEQYF.

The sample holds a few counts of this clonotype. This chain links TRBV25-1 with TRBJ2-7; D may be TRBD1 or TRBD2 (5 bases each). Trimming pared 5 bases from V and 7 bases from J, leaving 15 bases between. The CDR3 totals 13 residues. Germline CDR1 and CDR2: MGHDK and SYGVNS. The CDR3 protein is CASSFRVEREQYF. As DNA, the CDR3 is TGTGCCAGCAGTTTCAGGGTTGAGCGGGAGCAGTACTTC.

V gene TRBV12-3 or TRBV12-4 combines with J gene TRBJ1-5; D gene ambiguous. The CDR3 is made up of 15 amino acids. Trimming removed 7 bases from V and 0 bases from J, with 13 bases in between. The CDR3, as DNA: TGTGCCAGCATCTTTGGACCGGATAGCAATCAGCCCCAGCATTTT. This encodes CASIFGPDSNQPQHF.

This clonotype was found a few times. This CDR3 is CASSSRVGSYEQYF. The CDR3 nucleotides are TGTGCCAGCAGCTCAAGAGTGGGGTCCTACGAGCAGTACTTC. The rearrangement links TRBV13 to TRBJ2-7; D not resolved. This CDR3 is built from 14 residues. V shed 4 bases and J shed 1 base, with 11 bases lying between them. Germline CDR1 is PRHDT and CDR2 is FYEKMQ (reference sequence).

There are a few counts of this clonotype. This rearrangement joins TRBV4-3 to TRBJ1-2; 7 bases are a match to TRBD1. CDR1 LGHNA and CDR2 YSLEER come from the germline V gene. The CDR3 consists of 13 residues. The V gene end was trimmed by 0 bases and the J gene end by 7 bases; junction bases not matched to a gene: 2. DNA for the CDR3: TGCGCCAGCAGCCAAGATGGGACAGCTGGCTACACCTTC. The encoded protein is CASSQDGTAGYTF.

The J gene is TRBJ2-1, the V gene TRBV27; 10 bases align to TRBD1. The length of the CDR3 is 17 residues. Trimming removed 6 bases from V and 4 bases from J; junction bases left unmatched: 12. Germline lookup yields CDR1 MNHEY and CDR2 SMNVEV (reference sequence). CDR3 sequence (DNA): TGTGCCAGCAGAAGAAGTTCGACAGGGGGCCAGTACAATGAGCAGTTCTTC. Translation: CASRRSSTGGQYNEQFF.

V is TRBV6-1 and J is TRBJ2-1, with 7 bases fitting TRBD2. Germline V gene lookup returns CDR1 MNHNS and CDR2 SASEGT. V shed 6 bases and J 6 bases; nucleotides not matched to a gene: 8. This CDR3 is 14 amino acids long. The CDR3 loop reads CASRGGVSANEQFF. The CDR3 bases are TGTGCCAGCAGGGGAGGGGTGTCGGCCAATGAGCAGTTCTTC.